This TCR beta chain comes out of a study of CD8 T cells in Susac syndrome. For the study at large: Patients with Susac syndrome were therapy-naive, on corticosteroids, or on intravenous immunoglobulin alone at the time that blood was drawn.

The CDR3 runs to 11 residues. CDR1 is SQVTM, CDR2 ANQGSEA, per germline. V lost 6 bases to trimming and J lost 6 bases, with 12 bases between them. Turning to this clonotype: Its antigen is unknown.

Findings and limits, study-wide: Total CD8+ and CD8+ TEMRA repertoires contained roughly 15 and five Susac-specific public clones, respectively.

The authors reverse transcribed about 0.45 to 1 ug RNA with random hexamers. TCRdb called the immunoSEQ multiplex PCR reads again in MiXCR, with one record for every CDR3 protein. Of roughly 25,000 distinct CDR3 sequences in the sample, about 94% were seen once. This rearrangement joins TRBV29-1 to TRBJ2-7, with D maybe TRBD1 (6 bases). Sequences were obtained from CD8+ T cells from PBMCs. The sequence was collected from a human donor with Susac syndrome. CDR3 sequence (DNA): TGCAGCGTGTGGGGACAAGCCGAGCAGTACTTC. Protein sequence: CSVWGQAEQYF.